This T cell receptor beta chain was profiled in a study of blood T cell repertoires in COVID-19. Original processing methods: Reference gene primer amplification in the assay estimated nucleated cell counts. The method was immunoSEQ multiplex PCR; TCRdb's version includes in-frame clones alone and lacks a portion of them. Clone size and V and J calls were adopted from that table, with D and trimming inferred from the DNA. The sample lists about 120,000 clones, 60% to 80% occurring once. The V and J ends lost 4 bases and 0 bases respectively, with 7 bases between them. Germline CDR1 reads WSHSY; CDR2 reads SAAADI. This CDR3 contains 14 residues.

This rearrangement joins TRBV10-2 to TRBJ1-5, with D uncertain. This receptor was obtained from a man in his 60s with acute or convalescent COVID-19. Sequenced material: peripheral blood. As DNA, the CDR3 is TGCGCCAGCAGTGCAAGAGTTAGCAATCAGCCCCAGCATTTT. The encoded protein is CASSARVSNQPQHF.